This entry lists 12 T cell receptor beta chains sequenced from one sample in a study of graft-versus-host responses after intestinal transplantation. Libraries were prepared by immunoSEQ multiplex PCR; TCRdb keeps only in-frame clonotypes and omits some of them. Of roughly 99,000 clones in the sample, approximately 88% were seen once. No antigen has been identified for these receptors. The source was unstimulated CD4+ T cells sorted from spleen or lymph node cells, collected before transplant. The receptor set was obtained from a human donor who was the organ donor for an intestinal transplant.

The V gene is TRBV2, the J gene TRBJ2-7; the D is unclear. The CDR3 spans 14 residues. V dropped 2 bases and J dropped 6 bases, with 14 bases sitting between them. CDR1 is SNHLY and CDR2 is FYNNEI in the germline V gene. CDR3 loop: CASSELSGESEQYF. The CDR3 DNA follows: TGTGCCAGCAGTGAACTCTCAGGCGAGTCCGAGCAGTACTTC.

Comment on this clone: The identical CDR3 is also encoded by other nucleotide sequences in the sample. CDR3 region: CASSMVGQGTAGELFF. The CDR3 DNA follows: TGTGCCAGTAGTATGGTCGGACAGGGTACGGCCGGGGAGCTGTTTTTT. The chain combines TRBV19 with TRBJ2-2; 8 nucleotides align to TRBD1. Trimming removed 3 bases from V and 6 bases from J; junction bases left unmatched: 9. Germline assignment: CDR1 LNHDA and CDR2 SQIVND (reference sequence). The CDR3 has 16 amino acids.

The genes are TRBV7-6 and TRBJ2-2, with TRBD1 as a possible D gene (6 bases). V dropped 6 bases and J dropped 0 bases, with 17 bases sitting between them. CDR3 size: 17 residues. Per the germline V gene, CDR1 is SGHVS and CDR2 is FNYEAQ. CDR3: CASRRTGIGTNTGELFF. CDR3 coding DNA: TGTGCCAGCAGGCGTACAGGGATTGGAACGAACACCGGGGAGCTGTTTTTT.

The chain recombines TRBV11-3 with TRBJ2-1; D unclear. CDR3 length: 14 amino acids. CDR1 and CDR2 (germline): SGHNT, YENEEA. V was trimmed by 7 bases and J by 6 bases, leaving 16 bases between them. CDR3 sequence (DNA): TGTGCCAGCACCCCGGGCCTACCGGGCAATGAGCAGTTCTTC. It translates to CASTPGLPGNEQFF.

V gene TRBV4-2 combines with J gene TRBJ2-3; D may be TRBD2 (6 bases). CDR1 and CDR2 (germline): LGHNA, YNFKEQ. V was trimmed by 1 base and J by 3 bases, leaving 14 bases between them. This CDR3 has 16 amino acids. The CDR3 region is CASSQGVAEGTDTQYF. CDR3 nucleotides: TGTGCCAGCAGCCAAGGGGTAGCGGAAGGAACAGATACGCAGTATTTT.

Turning to this clone: Other nucleotide sequences in the sample specify the same CDR3. This chain links TRBV29-1 with TRBJ2-7; D call uncertain. Per the germline V gene, CDR1 is SQVTM and CDR2 is ANQGSEA. The CDR3 has 13 amino acids. The V end was cut by 1 base, the J end by 0 bases, with 7 bases between. Here the CDR3 reads CSVEGRLSYEQYF. The CDR3 nucleotides read TGCAGCGTTGAAGGGAGACTCTCCTACGAGCAGTACTTC.

The chain uses TRBV27 and TRBJ2-3; D might be TRBD2 (6 bases). Trimming stripped 4 bases from V and 4 bases from J, with 15 bases between. Germline CDR1 reads MNHEY; CDR2 reads SMNVEV (reference sequence). The CDR3 contains 15 residues. The CDR3 region is CASSSVAAGSDTQYF. The DNA of the CDR3 is TGTGCCAGCAGTTCTGTAGCGGCTGGGTCAGATACGCAGTATTTT.

This clone was picked up one time. The CDR3: CASSLAGTGTYNEQFF. The CDR3 DNA is TGCGCCAGCAGCTTGGCGGGGACAGGGACTTACAATGAGCAGTTCTTC. V is TRBV5-1 and J is TRBJ2-1; 9 nucleotides match TRBD1. Germline CDR1 is SGHRS and CDR2 is YFSETQ. The CDR3 loop spans 16 amino acids. The V and J ends lost 0 bases and 4 bases, in that order; junction bases with no gene match: 5. Full variable domain (remainder filled in from reference TRBV5-1 and TRBJ2-1): KAGVTQTPRYLIKTRGQQVTLSCSPISGHRSVSWYQQTPGQGLQFLFEYFSETQRNKGNFPGRFSGRQFSNSRSEMNVSTLELGDSALYLCASSLAGTGTYNEQFFGPGTRLTVL.

The DNA for the CDR3 is TGTGCCAGCTCACCGACAGTGAATTCACCCCTCCACTTT. This gives the protein CASSPTVNSPLHF. The rearrangement joins TRBV18 to TRBJ1-6; possible D gene TRBD1, 5 bases. V was clipped by 3 bases and J by 7 bases, with 7 bases between them. The germline CDR1 and CDR2 sequences are KGHSH and LQKENI. The CDR3 runs to 13 residues.

The rearrangement uses TRBV6-5 and TRBJ1-1; tentatively, D is TRBD1 (5 bases). The V gene's germline CDR1 is MNHEY and CDR2 SVGAGI. The CDR3 loop spans 16 amino acids. The V gene lost 2 bases and the J gene lost 4 bases, with 17 bases spanning the gap. The CDR3 nucleotides are TGTGCCAGCAGTTACATCTTAGGGGTCGGGATCACTGAAGCTTTCTTT. This translates into CASSYILGVGITEAFF.

This clone was counted once. The chain has TRBV7-3 and TRBJ1-6, with 7 bases fitting TRBD1. With 5 bases clipped from V and 6 bases from J, the junction kept 10 bases outside the gene matches. The germline gives CDR1 SGHTA, CDR2 FQGTGA. This CDR3 is built from 16 residues. The CDR3 spells CASSPQGGQGNSPLHF. The DNA for the CDR3 is TGTGCCAGCAGCCCCCAGGGGGGGCAGGGTAATTCACCCCTCCACTTT.

As DNA, the CDR3 is TGTGCCAGCAGCCGATCTAACTATGGCTACACCTTC. Protein sequence: CASSRSNYGYTF. The chain joins TRBV11-2 to TRBJ1-2; D ambiguous. The CDR3 has 12 residues. V was cut by 5 bases and J by 0 bases, with 4 bases left in between. In germline, CDR1 is SGHAT, CDR2 FQNNGV.